This TCR beta chain was recovered during a study of sequential checkpoint blockade in melanoma. For the study at large: First-line arms were nivolumab then ipilimumab, or the reverse, randomized 1:1. Each arm's sequence ended with maintenance nivolumab.

Points on this clone: Lacking the conserved final phenylalanine or tryptophan, this CDR3 likely reflects a read error.

Described treatment: randomized to nivolumab then ipilimumab (arm A) or the reverse (arm B). None of the patients previously received DNA-damaging chemotherapy. The CDR3 covers 15 residues. The V gene's germline CDR1 is MGHRA and CDR2 YSYEKL. V was clipped by 4 bases and J by 1 base, with 13 bases between them. TCRdb's table, derived via immunoSEQ multiplex PCR, lists solely in-frame clones and lacks some. Of around 18,000 clones listed, roughly two thirds are singletons. V and J are TRBV4-1 and TRBJ1-1; D not certain. Sequencing used CD8+ T cells sorted from blood (inferred from file names), obtained from a patient given nivolumab and ipilimumab in sequence. This clonotype originated in a human donor with melanoma. The CDR3 DNA reads TGCGCCAGCAGCCCAACAAAGGAGGGGAACACTGAAGCTTTCCTT. This sequence encodes CASSPTKEGNTEAFL.